This paragraph reports one T cell receptor (beta chain). Its antigen remains unknown. The data originate from a study of cytomegalovirus exposure and HLA in healthy donors. Study information: The 110 or so validation repertoires used the same platform as the 666 first-cohort repertoires, a later analysis reported.

Regarding the study as a whole: The authors listed some 150 TCR beta chains as cytomegalovirus-associated.

TCRdb's table, derived via immunoSEQ multiplex PCR, lists solely in-frame clones and lacks some. The table includes 150,000 to 200,000 clones, approximately 87% detected once. It was the approximately 110-subject validation cohort, separate from the roughly 700-subject first cohort, to which the donors belonged. CDR3 length: 11 residues. The V segment lost 7 bases and the J segment 6 bases; nucleotides outside the gene matches: 4. Germline CDR1 and CDR2: SQVTM and ANQGSEA. The sequenced sample consisted of PBMCs. The chain recombines TRBV29-1 with TRBJ1-2; TRBD1 matches at 8 bases. This clonotype was obtained from a woman under 40 in good health and CMV-seronegative. CDR3 protein: CSGMTGDGYTF. In nucleotides, the CDR3 is TGCAGCGGTATGACAGGGGATGGCTACACCTTC.